The 30 T cell receptor beta chains given below trace back to one sample, sequenced in a study of CD8+CD57+ T cells in acquired aplastic anemia. Profiling of TCR beta VDJ combinations and CDR3 sequences used genomic DNA as template. Via MiXCR, TCRdb re-called the reads, giving one row per CDR3 protein. The table records 95,000 to 150,000 distinct CDR3 sequences, 50% to 70% of them present only once. By flow cytometry, patients selected for sequencing had shown an expansion of CD8+CD57+ cells. Sequencing used sorted CD4+, CD8+, or CD8+CD57+ T cells (not recorded which) from PBMCs. These receptors came from a human donor with aplastic anemia.

The chain carries TRBV3-1 and TRBJ2-7; TRBD2 aligns across 14 bases. Trimming took 5 bases from V and 5 from J; bases not matched to a gene: 5. Germline loops: CDR1 LGHDT, CDR2 YNNKEL (reference sequence). CDR3 length: 15 residues. The CDR3 loop reads CASSYPGLAGDEQYF. For the CDR3, the DNA is TGTGCCAGCAGCTATCCGGGACTAGCGGGAGACGAGCAGTACTTC.

This chain uses TRBV7-9 with TRBJ1-2; D may be TRBD1 (5 bases). The ends were cut back, 7 bases at V and 6 bases at J, with 15 bases in the middle. Germline V CDR1 and CDR2: SEHNR, FQNEAQ (reference sequence). This CDR3 is 13 amino acids long. The CDR3 protein is CASTSSGGDGYTF. The CDR3 nucleotides are TGTGCCAGCACATCCTCGGGGGGAGATGGCTACACCTTC.

The chain combines TRBV25-1 with TRBJ2-2; TRBD1 agrees at 8 bases. This CDR3 has 16 amino acids. Germline loops: CDR1 MGHDK, CDR2 SYGVNS. J gave up 3 bases and V 3 bases, and 6 bases lay outside the gene matches. The CDR3 here is CASSDGQGRDTGELFF. DNA for the CDR3: TGTGCCAGCAGTGACGGACAGGGCCGGGACACCGGGGAGCTGTTTTTT.

This clonotype was counted ten times or more. V and J are TRBV9 and TRBJ1-1; D possibly corresponds to TRBD1 (5 bases). The V gene's germline CDR1 is SGDLS and CDR2 YYNGEE. The CDR3 is made up of 18 amino acids. The V gene lost 2 bases and the J gene lost 6 bases, with 26 bases spanning the gap. The CDR3 loop is CASSVGDGSGSIWAEAFF. DNA for the CDR3: TGTGCCAGCAGCGTTGGGGACGGGTCAGGGAGTATTTGGGCTGAAGCTTTCTTT. The full variable domain, rest sourced from reference TRBV9 and TRBJ1-1, is DSGVTQTPKHLITATGQRVTLRCSPRSGDLSVYWYQQSLDQGLQFLIQYYNGEERAKGNILERFSAQQFPDLHSELNLSSLELGDSALYFCASSVGDGSGSIWAEAFFGQGTRLTVV.

The CDR3 DNA reads as TGCAGCGTGGGGAATGGGCTGAACACTGAAGCTTTCTTT. Its protein is CSVGNGLNTEAFF. The chain joins TRBV29-1 to TRBJ1-1; no reliable D call. The germline gives CDR1 SQVTM, CDR2 ANQGSEA. The CDR3 length is 13 residues. The V gene lost 6 bases and the J gene lost 0 bases, with 11 bases spanning the gap.

The J gene is TRBJ1-3, the V gene TRBV19; 8 bases line up with TRBD1. The CDR3 spans 15 residues. CDR1 is LNHDA, CDR2 SQIVND, per germline (reference sequence). V shed 5 bases, J shed 4 bases, and the junction held 7 bases outside the gene matches. Here the CDR3 DNA reads TGTGCCAGTAGTTCCCAGGGGGCCGGAGGAAACACCATATATTTT. It yields the protein CASSSQGAGGNTIYF.

This clonotype was found many times. This chain connects TRBV19 to TRBJ2-7; D might be TRBD2 (6 bases). Germline CDR1 LNHDA, CDR2 SQIVND (reference sequence). The V end lost 8 bases, the J end lost 0 bases, and 14 bases lay between the germline ends. This CDR3 is built from 14 residues. The CDR3 loop is CASAMGLGSYEQYF. CDR3 DNA sequence: TGTGCCAGTGCAATGGGACTGGGCTCCTACGAGCAGTACTTC. Combining the CDR3 with reference TRBV19 and TRBJ2-7 gives the whole variable domain DGGITQSPKYLFRKEGQNVTLSCEQNLNHDAMYWYRQDPGQGLRLIYYSQIVNDFQKGDIAEGYSVSREKKESFPLTVTSAQKNPTAFYLCASAMGLGSYEQYFGPGTRLTVT.

The chain couples TRBV24-1 to TRBJ2-3, with TRBD1 identical over 10 bases. This CDR3 is built from 16 residues. Looked up from germline, CDR1 is KGHDR and CDR2 is SFDVKD. Trimming took 1 base from V and 3 from J; bases not matched to a gene: 3. The CDR3 protein is CATSDFRDRGTDTQYF. In DNA, the CDR3 is TGTGCCACCAGTGATTTCCGGGACAGGGGAACAGATACGCAGTATTTT.

The rearrangement joins TRBV7-2 to TRBJ1-1, with no clear D. CDR3 length: 11 amino acids. The V end lost 3 bases, the J end lost 7 bases, and 6 bases lay between the germline ends. Germline values: CDR1 SGHTA, CDR2 FQGNSA. CDR3 DNA: TGTGCCAGCAGCTTGCGTAGTGAAGCTTTCTTT. Residues: CASSLRSEAFF.

The chain is built from TRBV2 and TRBJ2-7; TRBD1 matches at 8 bases. The junction had 7 bases not matched to a gene; V was cut back by 3 bases and J by 3 bases. This CDR3 is built from 15 residues. The V gene's germline CDR1 is SNHLY and CDR2 FYNNEI. In DNA, the CDR3 is TGTGCCAGCAGTGAGGAGACAGGGGAATACTACGAGCAGTACTTC. As protein: CASSEETGEYYEQYF.

The CDR3 sequence is CARQGDRGANEQFF. CDR3 sequence (DNA): TGTGCCCGACAAGGGGACAGGGGCGCCAATGAGCAGTTCTTC. The V and J genes are TRBV2 and TRBJ2-1; TRBD1 agrees at 10 bases. Germline V CDR1 and CDR2: SNHLY, FYNNEI. This CDR3 is 14 amino acids long. V lost 11 bases to trimming and J lost 6 bases; unmatched junction nucleotides: 10.

The J gene is TRBJ2-5, the V gene TRBV2; D is uncertain. CDR1 and CDR2 from the germline V gene are SNHLY and FYNNEI. The germline V and J ends were trimmed by 4 bases and 5 bases, with 14 bases remaining between them. The CDR3 extends over 14 amino acids. This CDR3 reads CASSGARTSETQYF. CDR3 coding DNA: TGTGCCAGCAGTGGAGCGAGAACAAGCGAGACCCAGTACTTC.

V gene TRBV5-1 combines with J gene TRBJ1-2; 7 bases are shared with TRBD1. Germline V lookup: CDR1 SGHRS, CDR2 YFSETQ. With V trimmed by 4 bases and J by 3 bases, 9 bases remained unmatched. The length of the CDR3 is 15 residues. The CDR3 is CASSNKGQTDYGYTF. CDR3 bases: TGCGCCAGCAGCAATAAGGGACAGACGGACTATGGCTACACCTTC.

At least ten counts were recorded for this clonotype. This rearrangement joins TRBV12-3 or TRBV12-4 to TRBJ2-3, with D possibly being TRBD2 (6 bases). The CDR3 consists of 17 residues. V was cut by 1 base and J by 3 bases, with 17 bases left in between. DNA for the CDR3: TGTGCCAGCAGTTTAGTTTCGTTAGGGACTGATACAGATACGCAGTATTTT. Translation: CASSLVSLGTDTDTQYF.

The chain couples TRBV6-4 to TRBJ2-3; 9 bases are shared with TRBD1. The germline V gene has CDR1 MRHNA and CDR2 SNTAGT. V shed 5 bases, J shed 0 bases, and the junction held 6 bases outside the gene matches. The CDR3 covers 16 residues. CDR3 DNA: TGTGCCAGCAGTAACAGGGGGCCACCCAGCACAGATACGCAGTATTTT. Protein product: CASSNRGPPSTDTQYF.

The rearrangement uses TRBV27 and TRBJ2-1, with a weak D call TRBD1 (6 bases). V dropped 6 bases and J dropped 5 bases, with 20 bases sitting between them. CDR3 length: 16 amino acids. Germline CDR1 is MNHEY and CDR2 is SMNVEV (reference sequence). The CDR3 DNA reads as TGTGCCAGCAGCCCTCCGGGACACGTATCCAACAATGAGCAGTTCTTC. The encoded protein is CASSPPGHVSNNEQFF.

The chain recombines TRBV2 with TRBJ1-1, with D unresolved. The germline CDR1 and CDR2 sequences are SNHLY and FYNNEI. CDR3 length: 15 residues. The germline V and J ends were trimmed by 3 bases and 1 base, with 12 bases remaining between them. In nucleotides, the CDR3 is TGTGCCAGCAGTGATGCGGGTATGCGGAACACTGAAGCTTTCTTT. This encodes CASSDAGMRNTEAFF.

The chain links TRBV20-1 to TRBJ2-5, with D tentatively TRBD1 or TRBD2 (5 bases each). Looked up from germline, CDR1 is DFQATT and CDR2 is SNEGSKA (reference sequence). Trimming left V 1 base short and J 5 bases short, with 14 bases between. The CDR3 totals 14 residues. As DNA, the CDR3 is TGCAGTGCTAGAGCAAACGTCAGGGACGAGACCCAGTACTTC. Its translation: CSARANVRDETQYF.

This chain links TRBV6-5 with TRBJ2-5; D is undetermined. The V end lost 5 bases, the J end lost 5 bases, and 15 bases lay between the germline ends. Germline assignment: CDR1 MNHEY and CDR2 SVGAGI. This CDR3 contains 14 residues. CDR3 in amino acids: CASSQTFGLETQYF. The CDR3 coding sequence is TGTGCCAGCAGTCAAACTTTTGGTCTGGAGACCCAGTACTTC.

The J gene is TRBJ2-1, the V gene TRBV20-1, with 7 nucleotides matching TRBD1. Per germline, CDR1 DFQATT and CDR2 SNEGSKA (reference sequence). Losses at the gene ends were 5 bases for V and 9 bases for J; bases not matched to a gene: 22. CDR3 length equals 17 residues. For the CDR3, the DNA is TGCAGTGCTCAAAACCGGCAGGACAGGTTTATGGTGGGTGAGCAGTTCTTC. Residues: CSAQNRQDRFMVGEQFF.

As for this clonotype: Its ends do not fully match the called genes, so a read error is possible. The chain carries TRBV7-7 and TRBJ2-7; TRBD1 aligns across 9 bases. The CDR3 has 15 amino acids. Per the germline V gene, CDR1 is SSHAT and CDR2 is FNYEAQ (reference sequence). The CDR3 bases are TGTGCTAGCAGCGGAGGGACAGGGCCTTCCTACGAGCAGTACTTC. Residues: CASSGGTGPSYEQYF.

This clonotype was seen many times. The genes are TRBV4-3 and TRBJ1-2, with D perhaps TRBD1 (5 bases). This CDR3 spans 14 amino acids. V lost 1 base and J 4 bases, leaving 10 bases between the germline ends. Germline V gene lookup returns CDR1 LGHNA and CDR2 YSLEER. The CDR3 nucleotides are TGCGCCAGCAGCCAAGTCCGGGGGAGCTATGGCTACACCTTC. This encodes CASSQVRGSYGYTF.

Notes on this clonotype: Given a much more abundant clone one base away, this may be a read error. The rearrangement joins TRBV13 to TRBJ1-6; D not certain. This CDR3 comprises 15 residues. Germline V gives CDR1 PRHDT, CDR2 FYEKMQ (reference sequence). The CDR3: CAGSPPGDYNSPLHF. CDR3 bases: TGTGCCGGCAGCCCCCCCGGGGATTATAATTCACCCCTCCACTTT.

The chain recombines TRBV2 with TRBJ1-6, with TRBD1 matching 10 bases. This CDR3 comprises 13 residues. CDR1 and CDR2 from the germline V gene are SNHLY and FYNNEI. Germline trimming cut 8 bases from V and 9 bases from J; bases unmatched to any gene: 4. The CDR3 DNA sequence: TGTGCCAGCCCGGGACAGGGGTCTTCACCCCTCCACTTT. Translating it yields CASPGQGSSPLHF.

V gene TRBV20-1 combines with J gene TRBJ2-1, with D possibly matching TRBD2 (5 bases). The germline V and J ends were trimmed by 3 bases and 2 bases, with 14 bases remaining between them. The CDR3 runs 15 residues. Germline CDR1 is DFQATT and CDR2 is SNEGSKA (reference sequence). For the CDR3, the DNA is TGCAGTGCTAGGGTAGGCAGCGGAGCCTACAATGAGCAGTTCTTC. It encodes CSARVGSGAYNEQFF.

V is TRBV19 and J is TRBJ2-7, with D perhaps TRBD1 (6 bases). The V gene's germline CDR1 is LNHDA and CDR2 SQIVND (reference sequence). The CDR3 extends over 13 amino acids. V lost 10 bases, J lost 3 bases, and 16 bases lay in between. The CDR3 sequence is CATFRGKDYEQYF. The CDR3, as DNA: TGTGCCACATTTAGGGGGAAGGACTACGAGCAGTACTTC.

The chain couples TRBV7-2 to TRBJ2-3; no reliable D call. There are 11 residues in the CDR3. V lost 10 bases and J lost 3, with 8 bases in between. Germline assignment: CDR1 SGHTA and CDR2 FQGNSA. CDR3 amino acids: CATSITDTQYF. The CDR3 coding sequence is TGTGCCACGTCTATAACAGATACGCAGTATTTT.

This clonotype occurred a few times. CDR3 nucleotides: TGTGCCAGCAGCCTCGGCTTCACAGATACGCAGTATTTT. Translating it yields CASSLGFTDTQYF. V usage is TRBV7-8 and J usage is TRBJ2-3; D not resolved. CDR1 and CDR2 (germline): SGHVS, FQNEAQ. V was clipped by 5 bases and J by 2 bases, with 8 bases between them. This CDR3 spans 13 amino acids.

This clonotype has a count of ten or more. The chain carries TRBV9 and TRBJ2-3; either TRBD1 or TRBD2 may supply D (5 bases each). The CDR3 is 15 amino acids. V lost 0 bases and J 2 bases, leaving 10 bases between the germline ends. Germline-derived CDR1 and CDR2 are SGDLS and YYNGEE. The CDR3 DNA sequence: TGTGCCAGCAGCGTAGCGGGACCCCCCACAGATACGCAGTATTTT. Residues: CASSVAGPPTDTQYF.

The chain employs TRBV2 and TRBJ1-1; tentative D call: TRBD1 (5 bases). The CDR3 is 15 residues long. The germline gives CDR1 SNHLY, CDR2 FYNNEI. Trimming removed 6 bases at V and 1 base at J, with 15 bases between. CDR3 residues: CASSDPGTENTEAFF. CDR3 sequence (DNA): TGTGCCAGCAGCGATCCCGGGACGGAGAACACTGAAGCTTTCTTT.